Below, 14 T cell receptor beta chains from the same sample are listed, as sequenced in a study of cytomegalovirus exposure and HLA in healthy donors. The PCR contained 60 Vbeta and 13 Jbeta primers. Only in-frame clones appear in the TCRdb table, and some are missing; sequencing was by immunoSEQ multiplex PCR. Of around 170,000 clones listed, 80% are singletons. Sequencing was carried out using PBMCs. Receptors were obtained from a man in his forties or fifties in good health and CMV-seropositive.

This rearrangement joins TRBV6-5 to TRBJ2-1; maybe TRBD1 (5 bases). The CDR3 extends over 15 amino acids. V dropped 5 bases and J dropped 3 bases, with 14 bases sitting between them. Looked up from germline, CDR1 is MNHEY and CDR2 is SVGAGI. The CDR3 sequence: CASSTTRVGYNEQFF. The CDR3 DNA sequence: TGTGCCAGCAGTACCACCAGGGTGGGCTACAATGAGCAGTTCTTC.

This rearrangement joins TRBV4-3 to TRBJ2-7; 9 bases agree with TRBD2. From germline, CDR1 is LGHNA and CDR2 YSLEER. V lost 3 bases to trimming and J lost 3 bases; unmatched junction nucleotides: 9. The CDR3 totals 16 residues. In DNA, the CDR3 is TGCGCCAGCAGCCATGGCGCTAGCGGGGTACTCTACGAGCAGTACTTC. Translated, it gives CASSHGASGVLYEQYF.

This clone has just a few counts. The chain's CDR3 is CASSPQGRNQPQHF. CDR3 bases: TGTGCCAGCAGCCCACAGGGGCGCAATCAGCCCCAGCATTTT. V usage is TRBV28 and J usage is TRBJ1-5, with 7 bases fitting TRBD1. The junction had 4 bases not matched to a gene; V was cut back by 6 bases and J by 2 bases. This CDR3 is 14 amino acids long. Germline V gene sequence: CDR1 MDHEN, CDR2 SYDVKM.

The chain recombines TRBV19 with TRBJ2-7, with 10 nucleotides matching TRBD2. The germline V gene has CDR1 LNHDA and CDR2 SQIVND (reference sequence). J gave up 4 bases and V 3 bases, and 6 bases lay outside the gene matches. The CDR3 contains 15 residues. CDR3 bases: TGTGCCAGTAGTATGGAAGCTAGCGGGGGTTACGAGCAGTACTTC. Its translation: CASSMEASGGYEQYF.

The genes are TRBV9 and TRBJ2-5, with TRBD2 identical over 8 bases. The CDR3 sequence is 14 residues long. Germline CDR1 is SGDLS and CDR2 is YYNGEE. Trimming at V came to 3 bases and at J to 7 bases, leaving 8 bases not matched to a gene. The CDR3 here is CASSATGTSSTQYF. The CDR3 DNA reads TGTGCCAGCAGCGCCACCGGGACTAGTTCGACCCAGTACTTC.

CDR3 in DNA: TGTGCCAGTAGAGGACAGGGCATGAACACTGAAGCTTTCTTT. As protein: CASRGQGMNTEAFF. The genes are TRBV19 and TRBJ1-1; TRBD1 matches 8 bases. Germline values: CDR1 LNHDA, CDR2 SQIVND (reference sequence). The CDR3 consists of 14 residues. V lost 6 bases, J lost 0 bases, and 3 bases stayed unmatched.

The CDR3 DNA reads as TGTGCCTGGAGTGTACTATTCCAAGAGACCCAGTACTTC. This codes for CAWSVLFQETQYF. The chain recombines TRBV30 with TRBJ2-5; D ambiguous. CDR3 length: 13 residues. Germline CDR1 and CDR2: GTSNPN and SVGIG (reference sequence). Trimming removed 0 bases at V and 1 base at J, with 6 bases between.

This clone was seen a few times. The rearrangement uses TRBV11-1 and TRBJ2-7; 7 bases are shared with TRBD1. V trimming: 4 bases; J trimming: 1 base; junction bases outside the gene matches: 4. Germline assignment: CDR1 SGHAT and CDR2 FQDESV (reference sequence). The CDR3 totals 14 residues. The CDR3 region is CASSSRQGSYEQYF. DNA for the CDR3: TGTGCCAGCAGCTCGCGACAGGGTTCCTACGAGCAGTACTTC.

The rearrangement links TRBV6-5 to TRBJ2-1, with 8 bases that match TRBD2. The germline V gene has CDR1 MNHEY and CDR2 SVGAGI. Germline trimming cut 5 bases from V and 15 bases from J; bases unmatched to any gene: 12. The CDR3 has 13 residues. The CDR3 DNA reads as TGTGCCAGCAGTACTATAGCGGGGCGGCCCGGGTTCTTC. Amino acid sequence: CASSTIAGRPGFF.

The chain is built from TRBV9 and TRBJ2-7, with D possibly being TRBD2 (6 bases). This CDR3 spans 14 amino acids. Trimming stripped 4 bases from V and 5 bases from J, with 16 bases between. Per the germline V gene, CDR1 is SGDLS and CDR2 is YYNGEE. This CDR3 reads CASSLSGGSDEQYF. CDR3 bases: TGTGCCAGCAGCCTTAGTGGGGGGTCGGACGAGCAGTACTTC. The full variable domain, completed using reference TRBV9 and TRBJ2-7, is DSGVTQTPKHLITATGQRVTLRCSPRSGDLSVYWYQQSLDQGLQFLIQYYNGEERAKGNILERFSAQQFPDLHSELNLSSLELGDSALYFCASSLSGGSDEQYFGPGTRLTVT.

This clone was found a few times. The rearrangement links TRBV7-9 to TRBJ1-3; maybe TRBD1 (6 bases). This CDR3 comprises 15 residues. V lost 2 bases to trimming and J lost 4 bases, with 12 bases between them. Germline V gene sequence: CDR1 SEHNR, CDR2 FQNEAQ (reference sequence). As DNA, the CDR3 is TGTGCCAGCAGCTTAAACACAGGGCCCGGAAACACCATATATTTT. This encodes CASSLNTGPGNTIYF.

This chain joins TRBV12-5 and TRBJ2-5; maybe TRBD2 (6 bases). Germline CDR1 and CDR2: LGHNT and FRNRAP. The CDR3 contains 12 residues. Trimming removed 6 bases from V and 5 bases from J, with 10 bases in between. CDR3 nucleotide sequence: TGTGCTAGTGGGCAAAGCGGGGAGACCCAGTACTTC. Residues: CASGQSGETQYF.

The chain links TRBV5-4 to TRBJ2-7, with 15 bases matching TRBD2. V trimming: 4 bases; J trimming: 2 bases; junction bases outside the gene matches: 7. The CDR3 is 17 residues long. In germline, CDR1 is SGHNT, CDR2 YYREEE (reference sequence). The CDR3 is CASSGGLAGGPPYEQYF. The DNA for the CDR3 is TGTGCCAGCAGCGGGGGACTAGCGGGGGGTCCACCCTACGAGCAGTACTTC.

The J gene is TRBJ1-2, the V gene TRBV19; the D gene is possibly TRBD1 (6 bases). Germline V gene data show CDR1 as LNHDA and CDR2 as SQIVND (reference sequence). This CDR3 spans 14 amino acids. The germline V and J ends were trimmed by 1 base and 6 bases, with 12 bases remaining between them. CDR3: CASSIAGTSNGYTF. The CDR3 DNA reads TGTGCCAGTAGTATAGCGGGGACATCAAATGGCTACACCTTC.